This T cell receptor (beta chain) was sequenced in a study of blood T cell repertoires in COVID-19. The cohort comprised adults aged about 18 to 100 years residing in some 24 US areas. Sequencing was performed with immunoSEQ multiplex PCR; in TCRdb, only in-frame clones are kept and a portion is missing. The table shows a few hundred thousand clones, with 80% to 90% occurring only once. The trim removed 4 bases at V and 1 base at J, leaving 4 bases unmatched. The CDR3 spans 14 residues. Germline assignment: CDR1 SGHRS and CDR2 YFSETQ. The rearrangement links TRBV5-1 to TRBJ2-5; the match to TRBD1 covers 7 bases. This receptor was taken from a woman in her 30s who had recovered from COVID-19. The sequenced sample consisted of PBMCs or T cells enriched from blood (not recorded which). This CDR3 is CASSLGQVQETQYF. For the CDR3, the DNA is TGCGCCAGCAGCCTAGGACAGGTCCAAGAGACCCAGTACTTC.